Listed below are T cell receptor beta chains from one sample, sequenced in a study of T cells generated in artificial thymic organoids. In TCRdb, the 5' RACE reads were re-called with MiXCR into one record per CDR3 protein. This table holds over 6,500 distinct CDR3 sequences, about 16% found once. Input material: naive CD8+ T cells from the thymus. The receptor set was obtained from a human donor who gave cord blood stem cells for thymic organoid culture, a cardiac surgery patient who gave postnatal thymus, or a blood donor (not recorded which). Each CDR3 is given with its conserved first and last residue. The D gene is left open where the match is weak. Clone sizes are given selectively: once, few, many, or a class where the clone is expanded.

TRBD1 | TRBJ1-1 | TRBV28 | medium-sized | CASSYDRGADTEAFF | TGTGCCAGCAGTTACGACAGGGGGGCTGACACTGAAGCTTTCTTT
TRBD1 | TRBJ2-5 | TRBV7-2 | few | CASSLGPGQEETQYF | TGTGCCAGCAGCTTAGGCCCGGGACAGGAAGAGACCCAGTACTTC
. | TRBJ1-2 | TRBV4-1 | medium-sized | CASSQVWEIGYGYTF | TGCGCCAGCAGCCAAGTGTGGGAGATTGGGTATGGCTACACCTTC
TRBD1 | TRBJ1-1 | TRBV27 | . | CASSLTTGGTEAFF | TGTGCCAGCAGTCTAACGACAGGGGGGACTGAAGCTTTCTTT
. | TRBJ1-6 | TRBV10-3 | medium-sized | CAISEAIFNSPLHF | TGTGCCATCAGTGAGGCTATATTTAATTCACCCCTCCACTTT
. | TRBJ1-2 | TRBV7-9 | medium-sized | CASSLLRQGDGYTF | TGTGCCAGCAGCTTACTGCGGCAGGGAGATGGCTACACCTTC
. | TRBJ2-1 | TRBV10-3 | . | CATEPEGRVAYNEQFF | TGTGCCACCGAACCTGAGGGAAGGGTAGCCTACAATGAGCAGTTCTTC
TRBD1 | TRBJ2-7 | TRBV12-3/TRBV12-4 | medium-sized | CASSSGQVFREQYF | TGTGCCAGCAGCTCGGGACAGGTCTTTCGCGAGCAGTACTTC
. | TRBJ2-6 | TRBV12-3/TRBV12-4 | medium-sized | CASSTGTFSGANVLTF | TGTGCCAGCAGTACCGGGACGTTCTCTGGGGCCAACGTCCTGACTTTC
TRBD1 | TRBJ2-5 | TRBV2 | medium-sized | CASAGTGALETQYF | TGTGCCAGCGCGGGGACAGGGGCTCTCGAGACCCAGTACTTC
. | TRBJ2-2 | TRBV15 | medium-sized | CATSREKVTVNTGELFF | TGTGCCACCAGCAGAGAAAAAGTGACAGTGAACACCGGGGAGCTGTTTTTT